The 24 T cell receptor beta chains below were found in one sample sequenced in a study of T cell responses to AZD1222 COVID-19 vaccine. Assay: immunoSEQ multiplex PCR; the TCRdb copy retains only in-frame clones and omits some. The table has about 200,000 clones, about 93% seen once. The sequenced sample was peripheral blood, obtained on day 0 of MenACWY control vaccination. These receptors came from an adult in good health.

The CDR3, as DNA: TGTGCCAGCAGTTTCAGGTACCAAGAGACCCAGTACTTC. Amino acid sequence: CASSFRYQETQYF. The V and J genes are TRBV28 and TRBJ2-5; D gene uncertain. V gave up 3 bases and J gave up 0 bases, with 5 bases separating them. Germline CDR1 MDHEN, CDR2 SYDVKM. This CDR3 region has 13 residues.

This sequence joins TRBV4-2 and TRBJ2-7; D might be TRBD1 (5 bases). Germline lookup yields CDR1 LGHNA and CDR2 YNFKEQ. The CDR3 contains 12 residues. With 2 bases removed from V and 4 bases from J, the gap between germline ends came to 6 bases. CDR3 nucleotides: TGTGCCAGCAGCCAACAGGGTTACGAGCAGTACTTC. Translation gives CASSQQGYEQYF.

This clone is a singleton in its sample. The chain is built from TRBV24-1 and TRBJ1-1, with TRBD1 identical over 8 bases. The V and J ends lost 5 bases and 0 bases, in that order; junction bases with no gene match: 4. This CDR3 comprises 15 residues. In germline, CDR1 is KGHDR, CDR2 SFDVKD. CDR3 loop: CATSATTGVNTEAFF. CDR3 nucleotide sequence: TGTGCCACCAGTGCCACGACAGGGGTGAACACTGAAGCTTTCTTT.

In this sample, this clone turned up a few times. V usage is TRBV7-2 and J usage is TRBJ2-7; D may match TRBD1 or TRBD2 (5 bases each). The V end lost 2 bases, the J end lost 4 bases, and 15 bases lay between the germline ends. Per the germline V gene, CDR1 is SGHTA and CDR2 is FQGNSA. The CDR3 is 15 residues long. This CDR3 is CASSLSGRGPYEQYF. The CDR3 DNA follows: TGTGCCAGCAGCTTATCTGGCCGGGGCCCTTACGAGCAGTACTTC.

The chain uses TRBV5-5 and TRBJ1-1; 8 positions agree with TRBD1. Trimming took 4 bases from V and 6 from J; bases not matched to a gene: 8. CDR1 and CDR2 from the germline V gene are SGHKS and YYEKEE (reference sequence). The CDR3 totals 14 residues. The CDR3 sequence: CASSVQGALAEAFF. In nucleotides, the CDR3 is TGTGCCAGCAGCGTCCAGGGGGCGCTGGCTGAAGCTTTCTTT.

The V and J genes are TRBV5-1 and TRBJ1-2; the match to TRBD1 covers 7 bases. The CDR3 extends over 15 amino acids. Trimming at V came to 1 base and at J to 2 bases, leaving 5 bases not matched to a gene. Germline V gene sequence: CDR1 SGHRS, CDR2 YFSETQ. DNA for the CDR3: TGCGCCAGCAGCTTGTCTGAGGGGGCAAACTATGGCTACACCTTC. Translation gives CASSLSEGANYGYTF.

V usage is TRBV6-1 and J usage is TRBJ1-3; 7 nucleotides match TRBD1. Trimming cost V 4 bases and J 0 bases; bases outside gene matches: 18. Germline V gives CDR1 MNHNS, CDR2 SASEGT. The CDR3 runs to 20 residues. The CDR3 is CASSARNQGTGVDSGNTIYF. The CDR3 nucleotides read TGTGCCAGCAGTGCGCGAAATCAAGGAACAGGGGTGGACTCTGGAAACACCATATATTTT.

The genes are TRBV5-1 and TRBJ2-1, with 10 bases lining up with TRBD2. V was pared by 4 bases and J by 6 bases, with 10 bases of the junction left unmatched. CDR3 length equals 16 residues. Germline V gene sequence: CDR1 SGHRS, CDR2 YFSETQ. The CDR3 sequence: CASSNQLAGTGNEQFF. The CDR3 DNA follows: TGCGCCAGCAGCAACCAACTAGCGGGGACAGGCAATGAGCAGTTCTTC.

Here the CDR3 DNA reads TGTGCCAGCAGTGCCCGACAGGGGGGAACTGAAGCTTTCTTT. Translating gives CASSARQGGTEAFF. The J gene is TRBJ1-1, the V gene TRBV2, with 9 positions matching TRBD1. CDR1 is SNHLY and CDR2 is FYNNEI in the germline V gene. V shed 4 bases, J shed 5 bases, and the junction held 5 bases outside the gene matches. CDR3 size: 14 residues.

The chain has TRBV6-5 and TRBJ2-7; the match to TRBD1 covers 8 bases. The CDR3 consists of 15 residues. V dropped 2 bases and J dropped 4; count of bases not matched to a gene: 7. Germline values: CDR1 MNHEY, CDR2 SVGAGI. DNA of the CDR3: TGTGCCAGCAGTTACGCGCGACAGGGGCATTACGAGCAGTACTTC. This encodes CASSYARQGHYEQYF.

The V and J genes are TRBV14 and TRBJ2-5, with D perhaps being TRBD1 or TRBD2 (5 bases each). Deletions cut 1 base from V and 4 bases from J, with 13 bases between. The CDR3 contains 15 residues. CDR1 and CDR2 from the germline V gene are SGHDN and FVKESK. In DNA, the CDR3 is TGTGCCAGCAGCCAAGGGGACGCCCTGGGAGAGACCCAGTACTTC. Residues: CASSQGDALGETQYF.

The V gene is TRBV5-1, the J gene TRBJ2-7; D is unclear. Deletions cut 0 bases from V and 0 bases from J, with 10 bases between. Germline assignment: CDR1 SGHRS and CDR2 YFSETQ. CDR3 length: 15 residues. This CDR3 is CASSLALVGSYEQYF. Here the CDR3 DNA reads TGCGCCAGCAGCTTGGCTTTGGTTGGCTCCTACGAGCAGTACTTC.

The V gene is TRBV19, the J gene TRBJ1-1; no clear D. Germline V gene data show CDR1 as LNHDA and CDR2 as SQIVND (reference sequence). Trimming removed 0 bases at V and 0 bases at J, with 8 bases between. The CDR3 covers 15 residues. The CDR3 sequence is CASSIDEAVNTEAFF. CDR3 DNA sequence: TGTGCCAGTAGTATAGATGAGGCAGTGAACACTGAAGCTTTCTTT.

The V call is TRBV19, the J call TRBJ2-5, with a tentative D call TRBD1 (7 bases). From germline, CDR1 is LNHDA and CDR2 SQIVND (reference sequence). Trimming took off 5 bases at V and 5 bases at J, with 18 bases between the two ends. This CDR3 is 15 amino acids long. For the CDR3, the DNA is TGTGCCAGTAGTTCGCGAGGAGGGGGCGGGGAGACCCAGTACTTC. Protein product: CASSSRGGGGETQYF.

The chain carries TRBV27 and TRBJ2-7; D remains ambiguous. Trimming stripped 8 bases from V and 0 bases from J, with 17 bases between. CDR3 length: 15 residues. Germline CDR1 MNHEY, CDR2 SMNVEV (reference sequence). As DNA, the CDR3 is TGTGCCAGCCAAAAGTGGACGGCAAGCTCCTACGAGCAGTACTTC. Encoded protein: CASQKWTASSYEQYF.

The CDR3 DNA reads TGTGCCATCACAGGACAGGAGTCTGGAAACACCATATATTTT. Translation: CAITGQESGNTIYF. The chain carries TRBV10-3 and TRBJ1-3; 7 bases match TRBD1. V lost 7 bases and J lost 1; bases outside the gene matches: 4. Germline CDR1 is ENHRY and CDR2 is SYGVKD. CDR3 length: 14 amino acids.

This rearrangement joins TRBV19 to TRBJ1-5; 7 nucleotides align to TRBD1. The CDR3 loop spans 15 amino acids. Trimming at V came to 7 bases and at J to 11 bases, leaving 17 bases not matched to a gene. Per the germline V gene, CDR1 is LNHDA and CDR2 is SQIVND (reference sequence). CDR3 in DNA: TGTGCCAGTATAGGGAGGCAAGGGGGCGATTTGTCCCAGCATTTT. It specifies CASIGRQGGDLSQHF.

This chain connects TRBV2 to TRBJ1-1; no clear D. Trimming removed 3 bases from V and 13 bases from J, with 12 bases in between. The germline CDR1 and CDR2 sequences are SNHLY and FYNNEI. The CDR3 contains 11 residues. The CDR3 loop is CASSDHGMGFF. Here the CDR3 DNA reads TGTGCCAGCAGTGACCATGGGATGGGTTTCTTT.

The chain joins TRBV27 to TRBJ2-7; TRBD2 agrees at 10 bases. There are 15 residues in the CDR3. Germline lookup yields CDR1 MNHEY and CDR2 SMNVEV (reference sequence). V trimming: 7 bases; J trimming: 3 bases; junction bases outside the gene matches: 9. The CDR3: CASTPSGGQSYEQYF. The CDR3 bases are TGTGCCAGCACCCCTAGCGGGGGCCAGAGCTACGAGCAGTACTTC.

The DNA of the CDR3 is TGCGCCAGCAGCACGGGACAGGGACTTAATGGCTACACCTTC. Translated, it gives CASSTGQGLNGYTF. V usage is TRBV5-1 and J usage is TRBJ1-2; 9 bases map to TRBD1. The trim removed 4 bases at V and 6 bases at J, leaving 7 bases unmatched. CDR1 is SGHRS, CDR2 YFSETQ, per germline. The CDR3 extends over 14 amino acids.

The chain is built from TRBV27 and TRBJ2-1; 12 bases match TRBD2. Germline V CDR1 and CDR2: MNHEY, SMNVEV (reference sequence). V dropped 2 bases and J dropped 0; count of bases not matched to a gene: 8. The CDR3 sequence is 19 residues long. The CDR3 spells CASSLILAGGRSSYNEQFF. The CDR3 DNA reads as TGTGCCAGCAGTTTAATCCTAGCGGGGGGGAGGAGCTCCTACAATGAGCAGTTCTTC.

The CDR3 sequence is CAWSIRQSGRAFFTEAFF. DNA of the CDR3: TGTGCCTGGAGTATTCGTCAGAGCGGACGGGCGTTTTTCACTGAAGCTTTCTTT. The J gene is TRBJ1-1, the V gene TRBV30; D remains ambiguous. Germline CDR1 reads GTSNPN; CDR2 reads SVGIG (reference sequence). Trimming removed 2 bases from V and 4 bases from J, with 26 bases in between. The CDR3 totals 18 residues.

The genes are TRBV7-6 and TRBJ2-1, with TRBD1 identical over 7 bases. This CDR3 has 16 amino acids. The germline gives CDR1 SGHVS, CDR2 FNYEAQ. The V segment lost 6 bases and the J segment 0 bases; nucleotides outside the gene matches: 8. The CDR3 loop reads CASRPGTATSYNEQFF. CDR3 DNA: TGTGCCAGCAGACCAGGGACAGCAACCTCCTACAATGAGCAGTTCTTC.

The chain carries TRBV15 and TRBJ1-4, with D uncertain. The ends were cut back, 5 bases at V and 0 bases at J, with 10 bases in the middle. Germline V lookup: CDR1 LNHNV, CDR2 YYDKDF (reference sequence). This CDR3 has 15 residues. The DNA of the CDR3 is TGTGCCACCAGCGGAACTAGGGCAACTAATGAAAAACTGTTTTTT. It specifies CATSGTRATNEKLFF.